This T cell receptor (beta chain) emerged from a study of vaccination and CD4 T cells after COVID-19. Background on the study: Convalescent persons amounted to six males plus four females, two of whom were Hispanic. The study collected post-vaccine samples a median about 71 days after dose two, with a range of 14 to 241.

A word on this clonotype: The target antigen is unknown.

Oncomine TCR Beta short-read sequencing was applied to DNA from cultured CD4+ T cells. TCRdb used MiXCR to reprocess the PCR reads, holding one entry per CDR3 protein. The sample lists about 18,000 distinct CDR3 sequences, roughly 50% occurring once. The CDR3 consists of 13 residues. Germline V gives CDR1 DFQATT, CDR2 SNEGSKA (reference sequence). Indicated treatment: roughly 10-day PBMC culture with coronavirus spike peptide pools or control peptides (ViraFEST assay). In the ViraFEST assay, peptide-pool expansion preceded TCR sequencing of expanded clonotypes. The rearrangement joins TRBV20-1 to TRBJ2-3; 7 positions agree with TRBD1. The source was CD4+ T cells from blood, cultured in vitro, collected before SARS-CoV-2 vaccination. The receptor was derived from a human donor who had recovered from COVID-19. As DNA, the CDR3 is TGCAGGGCCCCGACAGGGATAGCAGATACGCAGTATTTT. Its translation: CRAPTGIADTQYF.